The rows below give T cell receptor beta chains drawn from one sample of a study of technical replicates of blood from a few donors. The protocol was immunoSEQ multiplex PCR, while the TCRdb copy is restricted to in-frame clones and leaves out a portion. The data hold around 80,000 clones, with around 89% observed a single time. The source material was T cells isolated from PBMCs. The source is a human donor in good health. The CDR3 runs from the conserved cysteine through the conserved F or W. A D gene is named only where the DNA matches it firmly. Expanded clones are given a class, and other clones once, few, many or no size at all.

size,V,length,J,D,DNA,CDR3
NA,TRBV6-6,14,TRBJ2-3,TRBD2,TGTGCCAGCAGTTACGTGCGGGAGGTGGATACGCAGTATTTT,CASSYVREVDTQYF
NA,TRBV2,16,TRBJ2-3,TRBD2,TGTGCCAGCAGTGAAGGCGGCGGGGGGAGCACAGATACGCAGTATTTT,CASSEGGGGSTDTQYF
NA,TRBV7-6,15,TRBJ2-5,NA,TGTGCCAGCAGCCTAGCGCAAGTGGGAGGAGAGACCCAGTACTTC,CASSLAQVGGETQYF
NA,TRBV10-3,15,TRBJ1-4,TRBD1,TGTGCCATCAGTGAGTCGCCAGGGGGATATGAAAAACTGTTTTTT,CAISESPGGYEKLFF
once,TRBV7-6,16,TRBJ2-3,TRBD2,TGTGCCAGCAGCTCATCTAGCGGGTATAGCACAGATACGCAGTATTTT,CASSSSSGYSTDTQYF
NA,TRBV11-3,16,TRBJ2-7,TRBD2,TGTGCCAGCAGCCCCCGTAGCGGGAGGGCCGAGGCCGAGCAGTACTTC,CASSPRSGRAEAEQYF
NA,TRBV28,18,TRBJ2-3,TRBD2,TGTGCCAGCAGTTTCGCCTCGGGACTAGCGGGAGGGGGGGATACGCAGTATTTT,CASSFASGLAGGGDTQYF
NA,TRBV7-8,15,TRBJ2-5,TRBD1,TGTGCCAGCAGCTCCCCGGGGACAGGGGTAGAGACCCAGTACTTC,CASSSPGTGVETQYF
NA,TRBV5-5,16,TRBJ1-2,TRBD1,TGTGCCAGCAGCTTCACCGGGACAGGGAGTCTGCATGGCTACACCTTC,CASSFTGTGSLHGYTF
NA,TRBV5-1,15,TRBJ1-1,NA,TGCGCCAGCAGCCTTATCTACCGGGGGAACACTGAAGCTTTCTTT,CASSLIYRGNTEAFF
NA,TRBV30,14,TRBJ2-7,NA,TGTGCCTGGAGTGTACAGGGTAGGATTTACGAGCAGTACTTC,CAWSVQGRIYEQYF
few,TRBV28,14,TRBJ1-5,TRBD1,TGTGCCAGCGGGCTACAGGGGAGCGGTCAGCCCCAGCATTTT,CASGLQGSGQPQHF
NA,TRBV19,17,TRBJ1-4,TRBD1,TGTGCCAGTAGTATCGGTTATCGGGGACAGATAAATGAAAAACTGTTTTTT,CASSIGYRGQINEKLFF
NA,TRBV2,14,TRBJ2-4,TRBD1,TGTGCCAGCGAGGAACAGGGGGTCAAAAACATTCAGTACTTC,CASEEQGVKNIQYF
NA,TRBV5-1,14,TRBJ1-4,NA,TGCGCCAGCAGCCCCCTTTCCACTAATGAAAAACTGTTTTTT,CASSPLSTNEKLFF
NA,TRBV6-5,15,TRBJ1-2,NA,TGTGCCAGCAGTTTCACCCCCCAGAGGGTTCATGGCTACACCTTC,CASSFTPQRVHGYTF
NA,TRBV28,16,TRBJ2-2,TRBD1,TGTGCCAGCAGTTTAGGGGACAGGGGGCTCCCCGGGGAGCTGTTTTTT,CASSLGDRGLPGELFF
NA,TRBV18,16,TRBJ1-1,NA,TGTGCCAGCTCACCACCGATCGGGACAAGGAACACTGAAGCTTTCTTT,CASSPPIGTRNTEAFF
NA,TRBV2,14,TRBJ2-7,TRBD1,TGTGCCAGCACTAAGGGACAGGGGTCCTACGAGCAGTACTTC,CASTKGQGSYEQYF
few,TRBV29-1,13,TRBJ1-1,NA,TGCAGCGTTGATCGGGGGAAGGACACTGAAGCTTTCTTT,CSVDRGKDTEAFF
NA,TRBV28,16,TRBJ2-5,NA,TGTGCCAGCAGTTTAACTAGGGAATTGTACCAAGAGACCCAGTACTTC,CASSLTRELYQETQYF
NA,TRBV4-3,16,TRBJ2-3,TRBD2,TGCGCCAGCAGCCAAGATATAACTAGCGGGATGGATACGCAGTATTTT,CASSQDITSGMDTQYF
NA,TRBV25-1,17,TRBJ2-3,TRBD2,TGTGCCAGCAGTGAATATGGGCTAGCGGGAGATTTGGATACGCAGTATTTT,CASSEYGLAGDLDTQYF
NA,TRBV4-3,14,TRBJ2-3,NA,TGCGCCAGCAGCCCCGTGGGGGCCACAGATACGCAGTATTTT,CASSPVGATDTQYF
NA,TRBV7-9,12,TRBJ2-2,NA,TGTGCCAGCAGCTTTCTCACCGGGGAGCTGTTTTTT,CASSFLTGELFF
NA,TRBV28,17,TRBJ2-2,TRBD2,TGTGCCAGCAGTTTTACCCGGGACTATATAAACACCGGGGAGCTGTTTTTT,CASSFTRDYINTGELFF
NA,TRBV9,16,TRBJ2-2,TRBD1,TGTGCCAGCAGCCTTGGGACAGGACCCTACACCGGGGAGCTGTTTTTT,CASSLGTGPYTGELFF
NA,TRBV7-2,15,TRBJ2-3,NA,TGTGCCAGCAGCGAGGTCGAGCGTGGGGCGGATACGCAGTATTTT,CASSEVERGADTQYF
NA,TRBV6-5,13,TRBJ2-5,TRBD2,TGTGCCAGCAGTAGCGGGAGAGGGGAGACCCAGTACTTC,CASSSGRGETQYF
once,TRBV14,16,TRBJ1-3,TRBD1,TGTGCCAGCAGCCTTGGGACAGGATCTTCTGGAAACACCATATATTTT,CASSLGTGSSGNTIYF
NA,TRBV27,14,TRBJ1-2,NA,TGTGCCAGCAGTTTATTTCACGGAGACTATGGCTACACCTTC,CASSLFHGDYGYTF
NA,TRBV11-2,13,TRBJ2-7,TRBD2,TGTGCCAGCAACCCTAGCGGGACCTACGAGCAGTACTTC,CASNPSGTYEQYF
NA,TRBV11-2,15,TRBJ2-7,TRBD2,TGTGCCAGCAGCTTATCGGGACTAGCGTACAACGAGCAGTACTTC,CASSLSGLAYNEQYF
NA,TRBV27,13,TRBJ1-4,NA,TGTGCCAGCAGTTTAAGCCCTCTTGAAAAACTGTTTTTT,CASSLSPLEKLFF
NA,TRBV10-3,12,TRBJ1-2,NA,TGTGCCATCAGCACAGGGCTCTATGGCTACACCTTC,CAISTGLYGYTF
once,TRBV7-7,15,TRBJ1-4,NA,TGTGCCAGCAGCCAGGGAACAGGGACTAATGAAAAACTGTTTTTT,CASSQGTGTNEKLFF
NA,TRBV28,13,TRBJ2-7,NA,TGTGCCAGCAGTTTATTCCCCAATAGCGAGCAGTACTTC,CASSLFPNSEQYF
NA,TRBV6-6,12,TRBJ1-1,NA,TGTGCCAGCAGTATCGGGAACACTGAAGCTTTCTTT,CASSIGNTEAFF